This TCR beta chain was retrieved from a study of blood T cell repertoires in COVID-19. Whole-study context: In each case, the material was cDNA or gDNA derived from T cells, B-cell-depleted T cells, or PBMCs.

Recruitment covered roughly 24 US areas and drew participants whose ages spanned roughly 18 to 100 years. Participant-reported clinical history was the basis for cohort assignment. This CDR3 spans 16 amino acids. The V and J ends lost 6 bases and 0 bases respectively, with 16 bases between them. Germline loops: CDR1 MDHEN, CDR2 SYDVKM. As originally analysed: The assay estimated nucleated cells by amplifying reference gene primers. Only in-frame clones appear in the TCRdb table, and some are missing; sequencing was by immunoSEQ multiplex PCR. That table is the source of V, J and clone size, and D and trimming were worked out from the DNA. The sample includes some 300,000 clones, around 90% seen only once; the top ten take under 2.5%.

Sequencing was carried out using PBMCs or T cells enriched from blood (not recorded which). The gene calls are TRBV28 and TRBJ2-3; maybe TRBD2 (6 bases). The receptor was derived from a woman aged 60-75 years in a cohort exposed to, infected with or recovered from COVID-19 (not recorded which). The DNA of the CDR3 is TGTGCCAGCAGCGCCCGCGGGACTGCTAGCACAGATACGCAGTATTTT. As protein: CASSARGTASTDTQYF.